A selection of T cell receptor beta chains follows, all from one sample in a study of Tregs in tolerant kidney transplant recipients. Sequencing was performed with immunoSEQ multiplex PCR; in TCRdb, only in-frame clones are kept and a portion is missing. The sample carries some 240,000 clones, about 80% recorded once. The sample taken for sequencing was CD4+ T cells from blood. The receptors were sampled from a human donor in good health. CDR3s include the opening cysteine and the closing phenylalanine or tryptophan. D genes are given only for firm matches. Rows may omit the clone size; those that give it use once, few, many or a size class.

V gene,clone size,J gene,D gene,CDR3 protein,CDR3 DNA
TRBV15,.,TRBJ2-5,TRBD2,CATSRGGSGSLKTQYF,TGTGCCACCAGCCGAGGGGGTAGCGGGAGCTTGAAGACCCAGTACTTC
TRBV6-6,.,TRBJ2-7,TRBD2,CASTYSLAAEQYF,TGTGCCAGCACTTACTCACTAGCGGCCGAGCAGTACTTC
TRBV5-4,.,TRBJ1-4,TRBD1,CASSGGTGANEKLFF,TGTGCCAGCAGCGGAGGGACAGGGGCTAATGAAAAACTGTTTTTT
TRBV19,.,TRBJ1-2,.,CASSTPGPSGYTF,TGTGCCAGTAGTACGCCGGGCCCTTCCGGCTACACCTTC
TRBV19,.,TRBJ1-6,TRBD1,CASRRQGSNSPLHF,TGTGCCAGTAGAAGACAGGGGAGTAATTCACCCCTCCACTTT
TRBV7-8,few,TRBJ1-1,TRBD1,CASSLAGGTDNTEAFF,TGTGCCAGCAGCTTAGCGGGGGGGACAGATAACACTGAAGCTTTCTTT
TRBV6-1,.,TRBJ2-1,TRBD2,CASSLPSGSRNEQFF,TGTGCCAGCAGTCTCCCTAGCGGGAGTCGGAATGAGCAGTTCTTC
TRBV2,.,TRBJ2-7,.,CASSGDGFYEQYF,TGTGCCAGCAGTGGCGACGGGTTCTACGAGCAGTACTTC
TRBV25-1,.,TRBJ1-2,TRBD1,CASSGPGTGTPYGYTF,TGTGCCAGCAGTGGTCCCGGGACAGGCACCCCCTATGGCTACACCTTC
TRBV27,.,TRBJ2-2,.,CASSLGLAGELFF,TGTGCCAGCAGTTTAGGGCTCGCCGGGGAGCTGTTTTTT
TRBV13,.,TRBJ1-4,TRBD1,CASSKDRGHEKLFF,TGTGCCAGCAGCAAAGACAGGGGGCACGAAAAACTGTTTTTT
TRBV7-9,few,TRBJ1-2,TRBD1,CASSFGQGYGYTF,TGTGCCAGCAGCTTCGGACAGGGTTATGGCTACACCTTC
TRBV4-1,.,TRBJ2-1,.,CASSHYRGSDYNEQFF,TGCGCCAGCAGCCACTACCGCGGATCAGATTACAATGAGCAGTTCTTC
TRBV9,.,TRBJ2-7,TRBD2,CASSGGLGNTYEQYF,TGTGCCAGCAGCGGCGGACTAGGTAACACCTACGAGCAGTACTTC
TRBV9,.,TRBJ2-2,TRBD1,CASSQRTGRNANTGELFF,TGTGCCAGCAGCCAAAGGACAGGCCGAAACGCGAACACCGGGGAGCTGTTTTTT
TRBV10-2,.,TRBJ2-4,TRBD2,CASGPSGSGDIQYF,TGCGCCAGCGGCCCTAGCGGGAGCGGGGACATTCAGTACTTC
TRBV6-1,few,TRBJ2-7,.,CASSERQGLSYEQYF,TGTGCCAGCAGTGAAAGGCAGGGCCTCTCCTACGAGCAGTACTTC
TRBV6-5,.,TRBJ2-3,TRBD2,CASRLSGSSTDTQYF,TGTGCCAGCAGACTTAGCGGGTCTAGCACAGATACGCAGTATTTT
TRBV20-1,.,TRBJ2-1,.,CSAGTEQQFF,TGCAGTGCAGGGACGGAACAGCAGTTCTTC
TRBV6-6,.,TRBJ2-1,.,CASSVTPMNYNEQFF,TGTGCCAGCAGCGTGACCCCGATGAACTACAATGAGCAGTTCTTC
TRBV7-9,.,TRBJ1-1,.,CASSLVGGNTEAFF,TGTGCCAGCAGCTTAGTGGGAGGCAACACTGAAGCTTTCTTT
TRBV5-1,.,TRBJ1-2,.,CASSAGATVGYGYTF,TGCGCCAGCAGCGCTGGGGCGACAGTGGGCTATGGCTACACCTTC
TRBV25-1,once,TRBJ2-7,.,CASSPPGRMVADEQYF,TGTGCCAGCAGCCCACCCGGGAGAATGGTCGCCGACGAGCAGTACTTC
TRBV18,.,TRBJ2-2,TRBD2,CASSPSGKRGGELFF,TGTGCCAGCTCACCCAGCGGGAAACGGGGCGGGGAGCTGTTTTTT
TRBV7-3,.,TRBJ2-1,TRBD1,CASSRDRFSSEQFF,TGTGCCAGCAGCCGGGACAGGTTCAGCAGTGAGCAGTTCTTC
TRBV9,.,TRBJ1-1,.,CASSVLPGAPEAFF,TGTGCCAGCAGCGTACTGCCGGGGGCCCCTGAAGCTTTCTTT
TRBV20-1,.,TRBJ2-7,.,CSAQSYYEQYF,TGCAGTGCCCAGAGCTACTACGAGCAGTACTTC
TRBV6-5,.,TRBJ1-1,TRBD1,CASSGGTGSGGAFF,TGTGCCAGCAGTGGGGGGACAGGGAGCGGTGGAGCTTTCTTT
TRBV10-1,few,TRBJ2-7,.,CASSRTVYEQYF,TGCGCCAGCAGCCGGACTGTCTACGAGCAGTACTTC
TRBV18,once,TRBJ2-6,TRBD2,CASSRLGLAGGSGANVLTF,TGTGCCAGCTCGCGCCTGGGACTAGCGGGAGGAAGTGGGGCCAACGTCCTGACTTTC
TRBV5-8,.,TRBJ2-3,.,CASSLGGLGTDTQYF,TGTGCCAGCAGCTTGGGGGGGCTGGGGACAGATACGCAGTATTTT
TRBV7-3,.,TRBJ2-2,TRBD2,CASSLTRSGGADGELFF,TGTGCCAGCAGCTTAACGCGTAGCGGGGGGGCAGACGGGGAGCTGTTTTTT
TRBV6-6,.,TRBJ1-2,.,CASIRGDGGYTF,TGTGCCAGCATAAGGGGGGATGGCGGCTACACCTTC
TRBV9,.,TRBJ1-6,.,CASSVDRARPPLHF,TGTGCCAGCAGCGTAGACAGGGCGCGGCCACCCCTCCACTTT
TRBV18,.,TRBJ2-3,.,CASSQGPDTQYF,TGTGCCAGCTCGCAGGGTCCAGATACGCAGTATTTT
TRBV19,.,TRBJ2-2,.,CASKGSLNTGELFF,TGTGCCAGTAAAGGGAGTCTGAACACCGGGGAGCTGTTTTTT
TRBV19,.,TRBJ1-3,TRBD1,CASIGRRTGFLSGNTIYF,TGTGCCAGTATAGGGCGGCGGACAGGTTTCCTCTCTGGAAACACCATATATTTT
TRBV19,.,TRBJ2-3,.,CASSIGRRERTDTQYF,TGTGCCAGTAGTATAGGGAGGAGGGAGCGGACAGATACGCAGTATTTT
TRBV18,.,TRBJ1-6,TRBD1,CASSPPGTGGRSYNSPLHF,TGTGCCAGCTCACCTCCCGGGACAGGGGGCCGCTCCTATAATTCACCCCTCCACTTT
TRBV6-5,.,TRBJ1-1,.,CASSYSIWDFRTEAFF,TGTGCCAGCAGTTACTCGATTTGGGATTTTAGGACTGAAGCTTTCTTT
TRBV5-1,.,TRBJ1-1,.,CASSLGGRVNTEAFF,TGCGCCAGCAGCTTGGGGGGCCGGGTGAACACTGAAGCTTTCTTT
TRBV30,.,TRBJ1-1,.,CAWSRRATEAFF,TGTGCCTGGAGTAGGAGGGCCACTGAAGCTTTCTTT
TRBV6-4,.,TRBJ1-5,.,CASSEGGVGQPQHF,TGTGCCAGCAGTGAGGGGGGGGTAGGTCAGCCCCAGCATTTT
TRBV6-5,.,TRBJ2-7,TRBD2,CASSVEGLAVYEQYF,TGTGCCAGCAGTGTTGAGGGACTAGCGGTGTACGAGCAGTACTTC
TRBV6-1,.,TRBJ2-5,TRBD1,CASSAQEWKGTGIPETQYF,TGTGCCAGCAGTGCTCAAGAGTGGAAGGGGACAGGAATCCCAGAGACCCAGTACTTC
TRBV7-9,.,TRBJ2-7,.,CASSLEGGPDHEQYF,TGTGCCAGCAGCTTAGAGGGGGGGCCTGACCACGAGCAGTACTTC
TRBV5-1,once,TRBJ1-2,.,CASSLRDGYGYTF,TGCGCCAGTTCCCTCAGGGACGGCTATGGCTACACCTTC
TRBV5-1,.,TRBJ2-5,TRBD2,CASSFGTSGGIGSETQYF,TGCGCCAGCAGCTTTGGGACTAGCGGGGGGATTGGGTCAGAGACCCAGTACTTC
TRBV7-6,.,TRBJ2-6,.,CASSWGSGANVLTF,TGTGCCAGCAGCTGGGGGTCCGGGGCCAACGTCCTGACTTTC
TRBV7-2,.,TRBJ2-7,.,CASKNPQGSEQYF,TGTGCCAGCAAAAACCCACAAGGGTCCGAGCAGTACTTC
TRBV5-1,.,TRBJ2-6,.,CASRPTGSAGANVLTF,TGCGCCAGCAGACCCACAGGGAGCGCTGGGGCCAACGTCCTGACTTTC
TRBV18,.,TRBJ1-2,.,CASSPRPNKDGYTF,TGTGCCAGCTCACCACGACCCAACAAGGATGGCTACACCTTC
TRBV5-1,.,TRBJ1-2,TRBD1,CASSAGNVGTGYGYTF,TGCGCCAGCAGCGCGGGAAACGTCGGGACAGGGTATGGCTACACCTTC
TRBV4-1,.,TRBJ2-3,.,CASRLTELGQQYF,TGCGCCAGCAGGCTGACAGAGTTGGGACAGCAGTATTTT
TRBV18,.,TRBJ2-1,TRBD2,CASSPRTSGGAGNNEQFF,TGTGCCAGCTCACCCCGGACTAGCGGGGGGGCCGGTAACAATGAGCAGTTCTTC
TRBV27,.,TRBJ2-3,.,CASSLRVSTDTQYF,TGTGCCAGCAGTTTACGTGTGAGCACAGATACGCAGTATTTT
TRBV7-3,few,TRBJ2-3,TRBD2,CASSPVAGWGTDTQYF,TGTGCCAGCAGCCCCGTAGCGGGGTGGGGGACAGATACGCAGTATTTT